Reported below is one TCR beta chain. This receptor's antigen is unknown. Per-base qualities were not stored, and no clone one base away is much larger. Library prep was done by PCR. At the Johns Hopkins FTIC core, DNA from the cultured CD4+ T cells underwent TCR sequencing with the Oncomine TCR Beta short-read assay. Genomic DNA was extracted from the cultured CD4+ T cells with the QIAamp micro DNA kit. Oncomine TCR Beta libraries made from cultured CD4+ T cells were pooled using unique dual indexes and sequenced on an Illumina iSeq 100. Under the source paper's analysis protocol: Non-productive sequences were removed, and CDR3s that did not start with C, did not end with F or W, or were shorter than 7 amino acids were discarded. Antigen-specific clonotypes were identified with the MANAFEST web application by comparing peptide-stimulated wells with reference and other culture wells. Positive clones required FDR below 0.05, an odds ratio above 5, and productive frequency above 0.1% in at least two of three replicate wells. A clonotype counted as cross-reactive if it showed significant expansion both in the SARS-CoV-2 spike wells and in at least one common cold coronavirus spike condition. CDR3 homology was assessed with Levenshtein distances (stringdist) and unrooted phylogenetic trees (ape) in R version 3.6.1. Starting from the raw public reads, TCRdb applied fastp trimming at Q25, assembled clones with MiXCR and retained in-frame beta chains. Rows with one shared CDR3 protein collapse into an entry with the most common genes and DNA. In this record, the V and J calls reflect TCRdb's handling and not the investigators' own analysis. The sample table contains thousands of distinct CDR3 sequences; only one count was recorded for 25% to 30% of them. The ten largest clones take up 11% of the sample.

The source of the sample is a study of vaccination and CD4 T cells after COVID-19 (dated by TCRdb to the early 2020s). Turning to the overall study: In the convalescent cohort there were six males and four females, among whom were two Hispanic individuals, seven Caucasians, two Asians and one multiracial person. Participants got two doses of the Pfizer-BioNTech BNT162b2 vaccine (n=8) or two doses of the Moderna mRNA-1273 vaccine (n=2). Post-COVID blood samples were collected from convalescent patients a median of around 96 days after diagnosis, with a range of about 30 to 161 days. Post-vaccine blood samples were collected a median of about 66 days after the second vaccine dose, ranging from about 13 to 250 days. Overlapping spike peptide pools from SARS-CoV-2 and from the common cold coronaviruses HCoV-NL63, HCoV-OC43 and HCoV-229E were used as culture stimuli. Control cultures used a CEFX viral epitope pool as positive control, an HIV-1 Nef peptide pool as negative control, or no peptide. In more than eight COVID-19 convalescent patients and a few infection-naive healthy vaccine recipients, researchers compared the spike-specific CD4+ TCR repertoire from before mRNA vaccination with the repertoire from after. Memory CD4+ T cell crossreactivity between SARS-CoV-2 and common cold coronavirus spike proteins was assessed at the TCR clonotype level in an earlier paper using these donors. Here is what the overall study found, with its caveats: The study included relatively few convalescent patients and did not analyze early timepoints after natural infection. Among the post-vaccine SARS-CoV-2-reactive clones in convalescent patients, a median approximately 86% showed up only after vaccination, which suggests vaccine-specific priming. An increase in the median number of SARS-CoV-2-reactive clonotypes from approximately 20 after infection to approximately 41 after vaccination was observed, but the change was not found to be significant. Nearly all vaccine-specific clones in convalescent patients (304 of 307) were mono-reactive for SARS-CoV-2 spike rather than cross-reactive with common cold coronaviruses.

The CDR3 holds 13 amino acids from the cysteine to the phenylalanine. Only the CDR3 DNA is retained, 39 bases long and in frame from the first base. From a lookup of the germline V gene, CDR1 and CDR2 are MNHNS and SASEGT. Trimming removed 8 bases from V and 3 bases from J; the gene matches leave 6 bases unexplained. In the paper's terms, the treatment or condition label means: approximately nine-day PBMC culture with coronavirus spike peptide pools or control peptides (ViraFEST assay). CD4+ T cells from unexposed donors were collected before the COVID-19 pandemic (2011-2018). The study used the ViraFEST assay, which expanded antigen-specific T cells with peptide pools and then identified expanded clonotypes by TCR sequencing. Each well held around 2 million PBMCs cultured in IMDM containing roughly 5.5% human AB serum and 9 to 10 IU/ml IL-2, with 10 ug/ml peptide pools added. Half of the culture medium was replaced with fresh IL-2-containing medium on days 3 and 7. After approximately 11 days of culture, CD4+ T cells were isolated by negative selection with the EasySep CD4+ T cell isolation kit. As cell number allowed, CD4+ T cells from unexposed donors were tested for reactivity to SARS-CoV-2 S and N and to four common cold coronavirus spike pools. Ficoll-Paque Plus gradient centrifugation was used to isolate PBMCs from whole blood, and the isolated PBMCs were then either used fresh or cryopreserved at -140C. Culture conditions were generally each tested in triplicate wells. The leukapheresis product for the unexposed donors was obtained through commercial purchase.

This TCR was recovered from a human donor in good health. This chain joins TRBV6-1 to TRBJ2-5, with 7 bases matching TRBD2. The sample comprised CD4+ T cells from blood, cultured in vitro. The CDR3 region has the sequence CASGGLSEETQYF. The sequenced DNA is TGTGCCAGCGGGGGACTAAGCGAAGAGACCCAGTACTTC.